The next 20 T cell receptor beta chains were all read from a single sample in a study of PD-1 blockade in classical Hodgkin lymphoma. Using immunoSEQ multiplex PCR, the repertoire was profiled, and TCRdb retains in-frame clones only, with some absent. The data show 45,000 or so clones, with 78% seen just once and around a third held by the top ten. The time point is: cycle 4 day 1 (C4D1), after more than five weeks of nivolumab. All patients relapsed after autologous stem cell transplantation, and brentuximab vedotin exposure varied. The material sequenced was peripheral blood mononuclear cells (PBMCs), taken before the fourth cycle of nivolumab. Receptor source: a human donor with classical Hodgkin lymphoma.

The chain links TRBV7-8 to TRBJ1-2; possible D gene TRBD1, 6 bases. Trimming removed 5 bases at V and 1 base at J, with 8 bases between. From germline, CDR1 is SGHVS and CDR2 FQNEAQ. The CDR3 sequence is 13 residues long. The CDR3 protein is CASSPDSNYGYTF. The CDR3 coding sequence is TGTGCCAGCAGCCCGGACAGTAACTATGGCTACACCTTC.

The V and J genes are TRBV29-1 and TRBJ2-3, with 14 bases that match TRBD2. The CDR3 contains 14 residues. Trimming at V came to 7 bases and at J to 4 bases, leaving 4 bases not matched to a gene. Germline values: CDR1 SQVTM, CDR2 ANQGSEA. CDR3: CSAGTSGGSDTQYF. CDR3 in DNA: TGCAGCGCCGGGACTAGCGGGGGATCAGATACGCAGTATTTT.

The gene calls are TRBV2 and TRBJ1-4; a weak D match, TRBD1 (5 bases). The V gene lost 8 bases and the J gene lost 7 bases, with 17 bases spanning the gap. Germline CDR1 reads SNHLY; CDR2 reads FYNNEI. The CDR3 has 14 amino acids. This CDR3 is CASYSASRAEKLFF. For the CDR3, the DNA is TGTGCCAGCTACTCGGCGTCCAGGGCTGAAAAACTGTTTTTT.

The chain has TRBV4-2 and TRBJ1-1, with 7 bases lining up with TRBD1. The germline V gene has CDR1 LGHNA and CDR2 YNFKEQ. V was pared by 0 bases and J by 8 bases, with 6 bases of the junction left unmatched. The CDR3 totals 14 residues. CDR3 DNA sequence: TGTGCCAGCAGCCAAGATCGGACAGGTGGAGAAGCTTTCTTT. Translating gives CASSQDRTGGEAFF.

The chain combines TRBV9 with TRBJ2-7, with D perhaps given as TRBD1 or TRBD2 (5 bases each). Germline CDR1 reads SGDLS; CDR2 reads YYNGEE. Trimming took 2 bases from V and 8 from J, leaving 17 bases between them. This CDR3 region has 14 residues. The CDR3 region is CASSVANRDGKQYF. CDR3 in DNA: TGTGCCAGCAGCGTTGCAAACCGGGACGGAAAGCAGTACTTC.

The J gene is TRBJ2-3, the V gene TRBV6-5, with D possibly being TRBD1 or TRBD2 (5 bases each). This CDR3 contains 15 residues. The germline V gene encodes CDR1 MNHEY and CDR2 SVGAGI. The V end lost 6 bases, the J end lost 0 bases, and 13 bases lay between the germline ends. The CDR3 region has the DNA TGTGCCAGCAGCGGACAAGAGGGAAGCACAGATACGCAGTATTTT. Its translation is CASSGQEGSTDTQYF.

This clone occurred a few times. The chain joins TRBV2 to TRBJ2-1, with no clear D. Germline CDR1 is SNHLY and CDR2 is FYNNEI. CDR3 length: 11 residues. Trimming stripped 5 bases from V and 7 bases from J, with 6 bases between. The CDR3 is CASSYSNEQFF. CDR3 nucleotides: TGTGCCAGCAGTTACAGTAATGAGCAGTTCTTC.

This chain joins TRBV27 and TRBJ2-6, with D unresolved. The V end was cut by 5 bases, the J end by 1 base, with 3 bases between. Germline V gene sequence: CDR1 MNHEY, CDR2 SMNVEV (reference sequence). This CDR3 comprises 13 residues. The CDR3: CASSQSGANVLTF. CDR3 bases: TGTGCCAGCAGTCAATCTGGGGCCAACGTCCTGACTTTC.

The chain joins TRBV6-1 to TRBJ2-3; TRBD1 matches at 9 bases. From germline, CDR1 is MNHNS and CDR2 SASEGT. Losses at the gene ends were 2 bases for V and 3 bases for J; bases not matched to a gene: 3. This CDR3 contains 15 residues. The CDR3 bases are TGTGCCAGCAGTGAACCCGGACAGGGGACAGATACGCAGTATTTT. The encoded protein is CASSEPGQGTDTQYF.

The V call is TRBV5-1, the J call TRBJ1-2, with unresolved D. The germline V and J ends were trimmed by 0 bases and 6 bases, with 9 bases remaining between them. Germline V gene lookup returns CDR1 SGHRS and CDR2 YFSETQ. The CDR3 length is 13 residues. The DNA of the CDR3 is TGCGCCAGCAGCTTGGATTGGTTGGATGGCTACACCTTC. Its translation is CASSLDWLDGYTF.

For the CDR3, the DNA is TGTGCCAGCACCTCATGGCGGGGAAAAGGCTACACCTTC. Amino acid sequence: CASTSWRGKGYTF. This rearrangement joins TRBV6-5 to TRBJ1-2; no firm D call. CDR3 length: 13 residues. CDR1 MNHEY and CDR2 SVGAGI come from the germline V gene. V shed 7 bases and J shed 8 bases, with 17 bases lying between them.

This clone was recorded a few times. The CDR3 sequence is CASSQEDSFNYGYTF. In nucleotides, the CDR3 is TGTGCCAGCAGCCAAGAAGACAGCTTTAACTATGGCTACACCTTC. V gene TRBV9 combines with J gene TRBJ1-2; possible D gene TRBD1, 5 bases. Trimming stripped 4 bases from V and 1 base from J, with 14 bases between. Germline lookup yields CDR1 SGDLS and CDR2 YYNGEE. The CDR3 runs 15 residues.

This clone was counted only a few times. One end of the junction is discordant with germline, which a read error may explain. The chain is built from TRBV7-7 and TRBJ1-6; no reliable D call. The CDR3 contains 13 residues. Germline lookup yields CDR1 SSHAT and CDR2 FNYEAQ (reference sequence). DNA for the CDR3: TGTGCTAGCAGCTCGGAGGTGGAGGGACCCCTCCACTTT. Protein product: CASSSEVEGPLHF.

V is TRBV9 and J is TRBJ2-6; maybe TRBD1 (5 bases). Germline CDR1 reads SGDLS; CDR2 reads YYNGEE. V was clipped by 2 bases and J by 2 bases, with 8 bases between them. The CDR3 sequence is 15 residues long. This CDR3 reads CASSVLTAGANVLTF. The CDR3 DNA reads as TGTGCCAGCAGCGTTTTGACAGCTGGGGCCAACGTCCTGACTTTC.

This chain joins TRBV19 and TRBJ1-2, with D unclear. Germline V gene sequence: CDR1 LNHDA, CDR2 SQIVND (reference sequence). The germline V and J ends were trimmed by 1 base and 8 bases, with 14 bases remaining between them. The CDR3 sequence is 14 residues long. DNA of the CDR3: TGTGCCAGTAGTATAGGGCCGGCGACTAGGGGCTACACCTTC. Its protein is CASSIGPATRGYTF.

V is TRBV6-5 and J is TRBJ1-1; D uncertain. Germline lookup yields CDR1 MNHEY and CDR2 SVGAGI. Trimming took off 10 bases at V and 1 base at J, with 7 bases between the two ends. There are 11 residues in the CDR3. The CDR3 sequence: CATEGNTEAFF. The CDR3 DNA follows: TGTGCCACCGAAGGGAACACTGAAGCTTTCTTT.

The chain couples TRBV27 to TRBJ1-4, with D tentatively TRBD1 (6 bases). Germline V gene lookup returns CDR1 MNHEY and CDR2 SMNVEV (reference sequence). The CDR3 loop spans 16 amino acids. V lost 0 bases, J lost 6 bases, and 14 bases lay in between. As DNA, the CDR3 is TGTGCCAGCAGTTTATCTCCCAGGGGCGCGCATGAAAAACTGTTTTTT. Translation: CASSLSPRGAHEKLFF.

The chain has TRBV19 and TRBJ1-2; D gene uncertain. V lost 7 bases and J lost 4, with 22 bases in between. The length of the CDR3 is 16 residues. Germline CDR1 reads LNHDA; CDR2 reads SQIVND (reference sequence). DNA for the CDR3: TGTGCCAGTACCCCTTTGATAGGGCTAAATTCCTATGGCTACACCTTC. Translated: CASTPLIGLNSYGYTF.

The rearrangement uses TRBV5-1 and TRBJ1-2; D gene ambiguous. The germline V and J ends were trimmed by 2 bases and 8 bases, with 10 bases remaining between them. CDR1 SGHRS and CDR2 YFSETQ come from the germline V gene. This CDR3 comprises 12 residues. The CDR3 DNA follows: TGCGCCAGCAGCTTCGACCTCGGGGGCTACACCTTC. As protein: CASSFDLGGYTF.

This chain links TRBV6-5 with TRBJ1-1, with a tentative D call TRBD1 (5 bases). With 5 bases removed from V and 4 bases from J, the gap between germline ends came to 17 bases. From germline, CDR1 is MNHEY and CDR2 SVGAGI. The CDR3 sequence is 15 residues long. In DNA form, the CDR3 reads TGTGCCAGCAGTCCCAGGGTTGGGGGTGGCACTGAAGCTTTCTTT. Residues: CASSPRVGGGTEAFF.